A single sample is the source of the 13 T cell receptor beta chains below, sequenced in a study of PD-L1 blockade in urothelial cancer. Assay used: immunoSEQ multiplex PCR; TCRdb lists only in-frame clones, some missing. The sample yields approximately 100,000 clones, roughly 88% seen once. The sequences come from PBMCs, collected around atezolizumab (anti-PD-L1) treatment. All receptors come from a man in his fifties or sixties with urothelial cancer.

The chain links TRBV29-1 to TRBJ1-1; D is possibly TRBD1 (6 bases). V was shortened by 7 bases and J by 3 bases, with 18 bases between the two germline ends. CDR1 is SQVTM, CDR2 ANQGSEA, per germline. This CDR3 is built from 14 residues. CDR3 sequence (DNA): TGCAGCGCTAAAGGCAGGGGCAAGGACACTGAAGCTTTCTTT. As protein: CSAKGRGKDTEAFF.

V is TRBV27 and J is TRBJ2-2, with 9 bases aligning to TRBD1. Germline assignment: CDR1 MNHEY and CDR2 SMNVEV (reference sequence). There are 16 residues in the CDR3. V lost 6 bases, J lost 3 bases, and 8 bases stayed unmatched. The chain's CDR3 is CASRAGGTGYTGELFF. CDR3 coding DNA: TGTGCCAGCAGGGCCGGTGGGACAGGGTACACCGGGGAGCTGTTTTTT.

This clone was found once. The V and J genes are TRBV5-5 and TRBJ2-7, with 8 bases fitting TRBD1. V shed 0 bases and J 4 bases; nucleotides not matched to a gene: 3. Germline lookup yields CDR1 SGHKS and CDR2 YYEKEE (reference sequence). There are 14 residues in the CDR3. The DNA of the CDR3 is TGTGCCAGCAGCTTGGAGGGACAGGTTTACGAGCAGTACTTC. It is translated as CASSLEGQVYEQYF. Based on the CDR3 plus reference TRBV5-5 and TRBJ2-7, the full variable domain is DAGVTQSPTHLIKTRGQQVTLRCSPISGHKSVSWYQQVLGQGPQFIFQYYEKEERGRGNFPDRFSARQFPNYSSELNVNALLLGDSALYLCASSLEGQVYEQYFGPGTRLTVT.

This clone was observed a handful of times. This rearrangement joins TRBV7-8 to TRBJ1-1; no firm D call. V lost 1 base and J 2 bases, leaving 8 bases between the germline ends. Germline V gives CDR1 SGHVS, CDR2 FQNEAQ. The CDR3 runs 14 residues. CDR3 in DNA: TGTGCCAGCAGCTTAGTTGCGGGAAACACTGAAGCTTTCTTT. Amino acids: CASSLVAGNTEAFF.

The chain employs TRBV5-5 and TRBJ2-5, with D perhaps TRBD2 (5 bases). CDR1 is SGHKS and CDR2 is YYEKEE in the germline V gene (reference sequence). The length of the CDR3 is 12 residues. V dropped 4 bases and J dropped 5 bases, with 9 bases sitting between them. DNA for the CDR3: TGTGCCAGCAGCGCCGCGGGCGAGACCCAGTACTTC. Amino acid sequence: CASSAAGETQYF.

The chain employs TRBV5-1 and TRBJ2-3, with TRBD2 as a possible D gene (5 bases). CDR1 SGHRS and CDR2 YFSETQ come from the germline V gene. The V end lost 4 bases, the J end lost 3 bases, and 12 bases lay between the germline ends. The CDR3 contains 14 residues. CDR3: CASSNGNPTDTQYF. The CDR3 DNA sequence: TGCGCCAGCAGCAACGGGAACCCTACAGATACGCAGTATTTT.

The genes are TRBV7-9 and TRBJ1-4; TRBD1 agrees at 9 bases. The trim removed 3 bases at V and 8 bases at J, leaving 7 bases unmatched. The V gene's germline CDR1 is SEHNR and CDR2 FQNEAQ (reference sequence). The CDR3 loop spans 15 amino acids. DNA for the CDR3: TGTGCCAGCAGCTTCTGGGGACAGGGCGACGAAAAACTGTTTTTT. Translating it yields CASSFWGQGDEKLFF. The variable domain in full, with the rest retrieved from reference TRBV7-9 and TRBJ1-4, is DTGVSQNPRHKITKRGQNVTFRCDPISEHNRLYWYRQTLGQGPEFLTYFQNEAQLEKSRLLSDRFSAERPKGSFSTLEIQRTEQGDSAMYLCASSFWGQGDEKLFFGSGTQLSVL.

The rearrangement joins TRBV7-8 to TRBJ2-2; TRBD1 agrees at 8 bases. The trim removed 3 bases at V and 4 bases at J, leaving 4 bases unmatched. The CDR3 consists of 15 residues. Germline assignment: CDR1 SGHVS and CDR2 FQNEAQ. CDR3 residues: CASSLDRVGTGELFF. The DNA of the CDR3 is TGTGCCAGCAGCTTGGACAGGGTGGGCACCGGGGAGCTGTTTTTT.

The gene calls are TRBV11-2 and TRBJ2-3; 12 bases agree with TRBD2. The ends lost 0 bases at V and 14 bases at J; junction bases unmatched: 6. CDR1 and CDR2 (germline): SGHAT, FQNNGV. The CDR3 totals 14 residues. Here the CDR3 reads CASSLDRASGRGYF. In DNA form, the CDR3 reads TGTGCCAGCAGCTTAGATAGGGCTAGCGGGAGGGGGTATTTT.

The gene calls are TRBV28 and TRBJ2-4; D not resolved. Trimming took 1 base from V and 0 from J, leaving 13 bases between them. This CDR3 has 17 residues. Germline lookup yields CDR1 MDHEN and CDR2 SYDVKM. CDR3 nucleotide sequence: TGTGCCAGCAGTTTATCTATAGAAACCCTAGCCAAAAACATTCAGTACTTC. Translating gives CASSLSIETLAKNIQYF.

The rearrangement uses TRBV7-9 and TRBJ1-2, with D unresolved. V was clipped by 0 bases and J by 4 bases, with 12 bases between them. This CDR3 region has 15 residues. Germline loops: CDR1 SEHNR, CDR2 FQNEAQ (reference sequence). CDR3 protein: CASSLAHRETYGYTF. The DNA of the CDR3 is TGTGCCAGCAGCTTAGCGCATCGGGAAACCTATGGCTACACCTTC.

The chain recombines TRBV11-2 with TRBJ2-7; TRBD1 is a possible D gene (5 bases). Germline V gene lookup returns CDR1 SGHAT and CDR2 FQNNGV. V was clipped by 5 bases and J by 9 bases, with 11 bases between them. This CDR3 has 11 residues. CDR3 region: CASSEGVVQYF. In DNA, the CDR3 is TGTGCCAGCAGCGAAGGGGTTGTGCAGTACTTC. Drawing the rest from reference TRBV11-2 and TRBJ2-7, the complete variable domain is EAGVAQSPRYKIIEKRQSVAFWCNPISGHATLYWYQQILGQGPKLLIQFQNNGVVDDSQLPKDRFSAERLKGVDSTLKIQPAKLEDSAVYLCASSEGVVQYFGPGTRLTVT.

This clone was seen just once. The rearrangement joins TRBV9 to TRBJ1-1; TRBD1 might be the D (5 bases). This CDR3 has 15 residues. Per the germline V gene, CDR1 is SGDLS and CDR2 is YYNGEE. Trimming shortened V by 2 bases and J by 3 bases, and 14 bases separated the two germline ends. The CDR3, as DNA: TGTGCCAGCAGCGTGGGTACCGACAGAGACACTGAAGCTTTCTTT. Amino acids: CASSVGTDRDTEAFF.